The clone carrying this TCR beta chain was detected many times. The CDR3 is 15 residues long. The germline V gene has CDR1 SNHLY and CDR2 FYNNEI. V shed 4 bases and J 3 bases; nucleotides not matched to a gene: 5. This record belongs to a study of T-cell reconstitution after alpha-beta-depleted transplantation in children. Unique molecular identifiers were incorporated during preparation of the TCRbeta library. TCRdb re-derived calls from the PCR reads in MiXCR, one entry per CDR3 protein. The repertoire holds a few hundred thousand distinct CDR3 sequences, with 9.7% as singletons. Specimen: PBMCs from the stem cell graft donor, collected from the stem cell graft. This receptor was obtained from a human donor who donated a stem cell graft to a child with SCID. The rearrangement joins TRBV2 to TRBJ1-5; 8 positions agree with TRBD1. CDR3 sequence (DNA): TGTGCCAGCAGTGTCGACAGGGGAAACAATCAGCCCCAGCATTTT. It is translated as CASSVDRGNNQPQHF.